This T cell receptor beta chain was identified during a study of T cells in Graves' hyperthyroidism and ophthalmopathy. Study-level information: At the time of initial diagnosis and before any treatment, peripheral blood was collected. Study results and limitations: Stable hyperthyroidism and ophthalmopathy were separated using 13 V-J signatures. Most expanded thyroid clonotypes above 0.001 recurred in blood.

Amplification yielded TCR beta CDR3 regions, with RNA transcripts as the source. The TCR CDR3 was amplified in a first-round RT-PCR using the HTBI primer set. TCRdb passed the multiplex PCR reads through MiXCR, listing each CDR3 protein once. Of a few hundred thousand distinct CDR3 sequences in the sample, less than 25% were seen once. On this clonotype itself: Its antigen is still unknown.

The V gene's germline CDR1 is KGHSH and CDR2 LQKENI. The V end lost 2 bases, the J end lost 3 bases, and 5 bases lay between the germline ends. The CDR3 has 13 amino acids. Patients counted as stable if ophthalmopathy did not develop within 18 months. The sample was blood. The chain uses TRBV18 and TRBJ1-3; D is ambiguous. The clonotype was recovered from a man younger than 35 with Graves' hyperthyroidism. CDR3 DNA: TGTGCCAGCTCACCAAGGGATGGAAACACCATATATTTT. Its protein product is CASSPRDGNTIYF.